Following are 17 T cell receptor beta chains from one sample sequenced in a study of cytomegalovirus exposure and HLA in healthy donors (dated by TCRdb to about 2017). The receptor library was made with the immunoSEQ multiplex PCR assay. The multiplex PCR relied on a mix of 60 forward primers for TCR Vbeta segments and 13 reverse primers for TCR Jbeta segments. In its TCRdb copy, this immuneACCESS table keeps in-frame sequences only and misses some clones. Where compared with another copy, unresolved V genes explain less than half of these, and the others have no known cause. In this sample the table shows 130,000 or so clones, approximately 70% of which occur a single time. The ten most abundant clones make up roughly 1.4% of the sample. Sequences were obtained from PBMCs. Receptors were obtained from a man between 18 and 35 years old in good health and CMV-seronegative.

The J gene is TRBJ1-1, the V gene TRBV6-5, with D perhaps TRBD1 (6 bases). From germline, CDR1 is MNHEY and CDR2 SVGAGI. V was trimmed by 6 bases and J by 1 base, leaving 12 bases between them. The CDR3 runs to 14 residues. CDR3 bases: TGTGCCAGCAGCCCAGGGGCAAGGAACACTGAAGCTTTCTTT. Translating it yields CASSPGARNTEAFF.

The V call is TRBV2, the J call TRBJ1-3; maybe TRBD1 (5 bases). V lost 11 bases and J 3 bases, leaving 14 bases between the germline ends. This CDR3 has 13 residues. The germline V gene encodes CDR1 SNHLY and CDR2 FYNNEI. The CDR3 is CAQPEQGGNTIYF. In nucleotides, the CDR3 is TGTGCCCAACCGGAGCAGGGTGGAAACACCATATATTTT.

This clone turned up a few times. The rearrangement links TRBV5-6 to TRBJ1-6; D is perhaps TRBD1 (6 bases). Germline CDR1 and CDR2: SGHDT and YYEEEE. This CDR3 is built from 11 residues. V was shortened by 3 bases and J by 12 bases, with 7 bases between the two germline ends. The CDR3 sequence: CASSSRGPLHF. CDR3 DNA: TGTGCCAGCAGCTCCAGGGGACCCCTCCACTTT.

The chain uses TRBV7-9 and TRBJ1-4; weak D call: TRBD1 (5 bases). This CDR3 comprises 15 residues. Germline assignment: CDR1 SEHNR and CDR2 FQNEAQ (reference sequence). V lost 4 bases and J 7 bases, leaving 16 bases between the germline ends. CDR3 residues: CASSSSDMGGEKLFF. The DNA for the CDR3 is TGTGCCAGCAGCTCATCGGACATGGGGGGTGAAAAACTGTTTTTT.

V gene TRBV25-1 combines with J gene TRBJ2-7; a possible D gene is TRBD2 (6 bases). This CDR3 spans 15 amino acids. CDR1 and CDR2 from the germline V gene are MGHDK and SYGVNS. Trimming removed 7 bases at V and 1 base at J, with 17 bases between. Here the CDR3 reads CASKRGSSLSYEQYF. CDR3 in DNA: TGTGCCAGCAAACGGGGGTCCTCCCTATCCTACGAGCAGTACTTC.

This sequence joins TRBV15 and TRBJ1-3, with D unclear. CDR3 size: 14 residues. From germline, CDR1 is LNHNV and CDR2 YYDKDF (reference sequence). V lost 0 bases to trimming and J lost 8 bases, with 11 bases between them. The DNA of the CDR3 is TGTGCCACCAGCAGAGACCAGAACGGGGACACCATATATTTT. Its protein is CATSRDQNGDTIYF.

The chain joins TRBV11-2 to TRBJ1-1, with TRBD1 as a possible D gene (5 bases). This CDR3 spans 14 amino acids. Germline loops: CDR1 SGHAT, CDR2 FQNNGV. V was cut by 2 bases and J by 3 bases, with 10 bases left in between. CDR3 protein: CASSLTVGDTEAFF. Written as DNA, the CDR3 is TGTGCCAGCAGCTTAACAGTAGGGGACACTGAAGCTTTCTTT.

CDR3: CASSPPLESEKLFF. The CDR3 bases are TGTGCCAGCAGCCCACCGTTAGAGAGTGAAAAACTGTTTTTT. This sequence joins TRBV5-5 and TRBJ1-4; no definite D call. V gave up 4 bases and J gave up 7 bases, with 14 bases separating them. CDR3 length: 14 amino acids. Germline V lookup: CDR1 SGHKS, CDR2 YYEKEE (reference sequence).

V and J are TRBV28 and TRBJ1-5, with D perhaps TRBD1 (5 bases). Trimming took off 10 bases at V and 1 base at J, with 17 bases between the two ends. In germline, CDR1 is MDHEN, CDR2 SYDVKM. The CDR3 length is 15 residues. The CDR3 protein is CATGMGGTSNQPQHF. DNA of the CDR3: TGTGCCACAGGGATGGGGGGTACAAGCAATCAGCCCCAGCATTTT.

The chain employs TRBV10-2 and TRBJ1-5; possible D gene TRBD1, 5 bases. The V and J ends lost 6 bases and 6 bases respectively, with 15 bases between them. Germline CDR1 and CDR2: WSHSY and SAAADI. This CDR3 is built from 14 residues. DNA for the CDR3: TGCGCCAGCAGCGCAGACAGCGCAGGTCAGCCCCAGCATTTT. Its protein is CASSADSAGQPQHF.

This clone was picked up a small number of times. This chain connects TRBV29-1 to TRBJ2-7; 7 bases line up with TRBD1. Trimming took 1 base from V and 7 from J; bases not matched to a gene: 10. This CDR3 is built from 14 residues. Germline assignment: CDR1 SQVTM and CDR2 ANQGSEA. The CDR3 reads CSVEGTGGGGEQYF. In DNA form, the CDR3 reads TGCAGCGTTGAAGGGACAGGCGGTGGGGGTGAGCAGTACTTC.

This chain joins TRBV7-2 and TRBJ2-5, with TRBD1 matching over 9 bases. This CDR3 contains 13 residues. Germline-derived CDR1 and CDR2 are SGHTA and FQGNSA. V was clipped by 3 bases and J by 9 bases; unmatched bases: 5. In DNA form, the CDR3 reads TGTGCCAGCAGCTTTCGGGACAGGGTGGCCCAGTACTTC. It encodes CASSFRDRVAQYF. The whole variable domain, remainder taken from reference TRBV7-2 and TRBJ2-5, is GAGVSQSPSNKVTEKGKDVELRCDPISGHTALYWYRQSLGQGLEFLIYFQGNSAPDKSGLPSDRFSAERTGGSVSTLTIQRTQQEDSAVYLCASSFRDRVAQYFGPGTRLLVL.

This clone was seen a handful of times. The J gene is TRBJ2-7, the V gene TRBV7-9; D is possibly TRBD1 (5 bases). V lost 7 bases to trimming and J lost 7 bases, with 17 bases between them. This CDR3 is built from 13 residues. From germline, CDR1 is SEHNR and CDR2 FQNEAQ (reference sequence). DNA of the CDR3: TGTGCCAGCAAAGCAAGTGGGGCAATTGAGCAGTACTTC. Encoded protein: CASKASGAIEQYF.

The V gene is TRBV6-6, the J gene TRBJ2-5, with TRBD1 identical over 10 bases. This CDR3 has 15 amino acids. Germline CDR1 MNHNY, CDR2 SVGAGI (reference sequence). The J segment lost 7 bases and the V segment lost 5 bases, leaving 10 bases of the junction unmatched. CDR3 DNA: TGTGCCAGCAGTAAACCCGGGACAGGGGATGGGACCCAGTACTTC. It specifies CASSKPGTGDGTQYF.

The rearrangement links TRBV5-6 to TRBJ1-2; tentatively, D is TRBD1 (5 bases). V was clipped by 0 bases and J by 7 bases, with 10 bases between them. The CDR3 loop spans 13 amino acids. CDR1 and CDR2 (germline): SGHDT, YYEEEE. This CDR3 reads CASSLAGGSGYTF. The CDR3 coding sequence is TGTGCCAGCAGCTTGGCCGGGGGGAGTGGCTACACCTTC.

The V and J genes are TRBV30 and TRBJ2-5; D gene unclear. V was clipped by 0 bases and J by 6 bases, with 2 bases between them. CDR1 GTSNPN and CDR2 SVGIG come from the germline V gene (reference sequence). CDR3 length: 10 amino acids. In DNA form, the CDR3 reads TGTGCCTGGAGTGTTAAGACCCAGTACTTC. Amino acids: CAWSVKTQYF.

The V gene is TRBV7-9, the J gene TRBJ2-1; possible D gene TRBD2, 5 bases. The CDR3 is 13 amino acids. V lost 8 bases and J 3 bases, leaving 11 bases between the germline ends. The germline CDR1 and CDR2 sequences are SEHNR and FQNEAQ (reference sequence). The CDR3 DNA reads TGTGCCAGCCGTCGGGGAAACTACAATGAGCAGTTCTTC. This encodes CASRRGNYNEQFF.